The 28 T cell receptor beta chains below come from one sample, sequenced in a study of blood T cell repertoires in COVID-19. Profiled with immunoSEQ multiplex PCR; TCRdb holds only in-frame clones, not every one. The sample includes tens of thousands of clones, approximately 78% of them seen just once. Sequenced sample: peripheral blood. The source of these receptors is a human donor with acute or convalescent COVID-19. The donor label of this sample is uncertain.

This chain uses TRBV7-8 with TRBJ2-5, with 11 bases matching TRBD1. CDR1 and CDR2 from the germline V gene are SGHVS and FQNEAQ. This CDR3 region has 16 residues. The J segment lost 9 bases and the V segment lost 5 bases, leaving 14 bases of the junction unmatched. CDR3 nucleotides: TGTGCCAGCAGCCCCAGGACAGGGGGCGAGAAGGAGGCCCAGTACTTC. Translation: CASSPRTGGEKEAQYF.

The chain carries TRBV2 and TRBJ1-6; D possibly corresponds to TRBD1 (6 bases). The germline V and J ends were trimmed by 3 bases and 7 bases, with 7 bases remaining between them. The CDR3 consists of 13 residues. In germline, CDR1 is SNHLY, CDR2 FYNNEI. CDR3 in amino acids: CASSDGQNSPLHF. In DNA form, the CDR3 reads TGTGCCAGCAGTGACGGACAGAATTCACCCCTCCACTTT.

This clone was observed once. This sample also contains other DNA sequences that code for the same CDR3. This chain connects TRBV2 to TRBJ1-1; TRBD1 is a possible D gene (5 bases). The CDR3 has 13 residues. Germline assignment: CDR1 SNHLY and CDR2 FYNNEI. V was cut by 6 bases and J by 1 base, with 9 bases left in between. This CDR3 is CASSLDRNTEAFF. For the CDR3, the DNA is TGTGCCAGCAGCCTTGACAGGAACACTGAAGCTTTCTTT.

This chain joins TRBV12-3 or TRBV12-4 and TRBJ1-1; TRBD1 matches 8 bases. The junction had 3 bases not matched to a gene; V was cut back by 6 bases and J by 6 bases. The length of the CDR3 is 12 residues. The CDR3 DNA sequence: TGTGCCAGCAGGCTGACAGGGGCTGAAGCTTTCTTT. Amino acid sequence: CASRLTGAEAFF.

The J gene is TRBJ2-6, the V gene TRBV18, with D perhaps matching TRBD1 (7 bases). CDR1 is KGHSH and CDR2 is LQKENI in the germline V gene. V was cut by 2 bases and J by 2 bases, with 13 bases left in between. The CDR3 loop spans 17 amino acids. The CDR3 loop reads CASSPWSGGTGANVLTF. DNA of the CDR3: TGTGCCAGCTCACCATGGTCAGGGGGGACTGGGGCCAACGTCCTGACTTTC.

V gene TRBV28 combines with J gene TRBJ2-1; 7 nucleotides agree with TRBD2. CDR1 MDHEN and CDR2 SYDVKM come from the germline V gene. Trimming took 4 bases from V and 0 from J; bases not matched to a gene: 6. The CDR3 totals 16 residues. The CDR3 nucleotides are TGTGCCAGCAGTTCTCCCGGGGGGAGCTCCTACAATGAGCAGTTCTTC. Its protein is CASSSPGGSSYNEQFF.

The chain combines TRBV18 with TRBJ2-2; weak D call: TRBD2 (6 bases). With 3 bases removed from V and 1 base from J, the gap between germline ends came to 18 bases. Germline CDR1 and CDR2: KGHSH and LQKENI. The CDR3 is made up of 18 amino acids. The CDR3 sequence: CASSPQNIGGRNTGELFF. The CDR3 DNA follows: TGTGCCAGCTCACCTCAAAATATCGGGGGTCGGAACACCGGGGAGCTGTTTTTT.

This chain joins TRBV28 and TRBJ1-3; 10 nucleotides agree with TRBD1. Germline trimming cut 3 bases from V and 0 bases from J; bases unmatched to any gene: 2. The CDR3 totals 16 residues. Germline-derived CDR1 and CDR2 are MDHEN and SYDVKM. CDR3 sequence: CASSLGQGYSGNTIYF. The CDR3 nucleotides read TGTGCCAGCAGTTTGGGACAGGGGTACTCTGGAAACACCATATATTTT.

The chain joins TRBV7-8 to TRBJ2-1; D uncertain. Trimming left V 1 base short and J 10 bases short, with 11 bases between. The CDR3 is 13 residues long. Looked up from germline, CDR1 is SGHVS and CDR2 is FQNEAQ. The CDR3 reads CASSLEQLGEQFF. The CDR3 region has the DNA TGTGCCAGCAGCTTAGAACAGCTTGGCGAGCAGTTCTTC.

The gene calls are TRBV18 and TRBJ2-2; possibly TRBD1 for D (6 bases). The CDR3 extends over 14 amino acids. V lost 0 bases and J 4 bases, leaving 6 bases between the germline ends. Looked up from germline, CDR1 is KGHSH and CDR2 is LQKENI. CDR3 amino acids: CASSPPTGTGELFF. For the CDR3, the DNA is TGTGCCAGCTCACCACCGACAGGCACCGGGGAGCTGTTTTTT.

This clone was observed a handful of times. The V and J genes are TRBV12-3 or TRBV12-4 and TRBJ1-1, with no clear D. V lost 3 bases and J lost 5, with 10 bases in between. The CDR3 has 13 residues. The CDR3 DNA reads as TGTGCCAGCAGTTTCGACTCCCGAACTGAAGCTTTCTTT. Its translation is CASSFDSRTEAFF.

The chain uses TRBV11-3 and TRBJ2-7, with D uncertain. V was shortened by 1 base and J by 0 bases, with 7 bases between the two germline ends. The V gene's germline CDR1 is SGHNT and CDR2 YENEEA. The CDR3 has 14 residues. The DNA of the CDR3 is TGTGCCAGCAGCTTAGGGCGCGGCTCCTACGAGCAGTACTTC. Translating gives CASSLGRGSYEQYF.

The genes are TRBV13 and TRBJ2-3; D call uncertain. Germline-derived CDR1 and CDR2 are PRHDT and FYEKMQ (reference sequence). Trimming took 0 bases from V and 1 from J, leaving 5 bases between them. The CDR3 length is 14 residues. This chain's CDR3 is CASSLGLGTDTQYF. The CDR3 nucleotides read TGTGCCAGCAGCTTAGGCCTCGGCACAGATACGCAGTATTTT.

This clone was seen a few times. This CDR3 reads CASSQDPGQGISPLHF. The CDR3 coding sequence is TGCGCCAGCAGCCAAGATCCGGGACAGGGCATCTCACCCCTCCACTTT. The V gene is TRBV4-3, the J gene TRBJ1-6, with TRBD1 matching 9 bases. Germline assignment: CDR1 LGHNA and CDR2 YSLEER. CDR3 length: 16 residues. V lost 0 bases, J lost 10 bases, and 7 bases stayed unmatched.

The chain recombines TRBV7-6 with TRBJ2-1, with TRBD1 matching over 9 bases. Per germline, CDR1 SGHVS and CDR2 FNYEAQ. V was pared by 5 bases and J by 5 bases, with 7 bases of the junction left unmatched. The CDR3 sequence is 15 residues long. The CDR3 DNA is TGTGCCAGCAGCCGATACAGGGGGCACGACAATGAGCAGTTCTTC. It yields the protein CASSRYRGHDNEQFF.

The chain combines TRBV27 with TRBJ1-1; perhaps TRBD1 as D (6 bases). The CDR3 is made up of 15 amino acids. Between the trimmed V and J ends, which lost 5 bases and 7 bases, there was a span of 20 bases. Germline values: CDR1 MNHEY, CDR2 SMNVEV (reference sequence). CDR3 DNA sequence: TGTGCCAGCAGTCAAACCCGTAGGGGGACCATTGAAGCTTTCTTT. Protein sequence: CASSQTRRGTIEAFF.

The CDR3 region is CASSERGLAGISTDTQYF. The CDR3 nucleotides are TGTGCCAGCAGCGAAAGGGGACTAGCGGGGATTAGCACAGATACGCAGTATTTT. This rearrangement joins TRBV7-3 to TRBJ2-3; 13 positions agree with TRBD2. This CDR3 contains 18 residues. CDR1 SGHTA and CDR2 FQGTGA come from the germline V gene. After removal of 5 bases from V and 0 bases from J, the junction contained 8 bases not matched to a gene.

This chain connects TRBV4-3 to TRBJ2-3; 10 bases map to TRBD2. Per germline, CDR1 LGHNA and CDR2 YSLEER. Unmatched junction bases numbered 4, after V lost 2 bases and J lost 5 bases. The CDR3 spans 15 residues. This chain's CDR3 is CASSQLAGERDTQYF. The CDR3 DNA sequence: TGCGCCAGCAGCCAACTAGCGGGAGAACGAGATACGCAGTATTTT.

The V and J genes are TRBV3-1 (or the pseudogene TRBV3-2) and TRBJ1-6; 7 positions agree with TRBD1. Germline CDR1 reads LGHDT; CDR2 reads YNNKEL (reference sequence). After removal of 4 bases from V and 6 bases from J, the junction contained 6 bases not matched to a gene. CDR3 length: 15 residues. The CDR3 DNA reads as TGTGCCAGCAGCCCCAACAGGGGTCCTAATTCACCCCTCCACTTT. Translated: CASSPNRGPNSPLHF.

This clone was seen a few times. J is TRBJ2-5 and V is TRBV3-1 (or the pseudogene TRBV3-2), with D tentatively TRBD2 (6 bases). Germline V gene data show CDR1 as LGHDT and CDR2 as YNNKEL (reference sequence). The CDR3 covers 14 residues. The V end lost 5 bases, the J end lost 3 bases, and 13 bases lay between the germline ends. CDR3 nucleotides: TGTGCCAGCAGCAATTTAGGGGAGGAAGAGACCCAGTACTTC. Translation: CASSNLGEEETQYF.

The chain combines TRBV7-9 with TRBJ2-1; tentative D call: TRBD2 (6 bases). V lost 4 bases, J lost 10 bases, and 29 bases lay in between. The V gene's germline CDR1 is SEHNR and CDR2 FQNEAQ (reference sequence). This CDR3 region has 18 residues. DNA of the CDR3: TGTGCCAGCAGCTCCACTAGCCTAACCGGGTCTGTCGGGGGAGAGCAGTTCTTC. Its protein is CASSSTSLTGSVGGEQFF.

The CDR3 DNA reads TGTGCCAGCAGTTCACTCGGGATGACAGGGGAAGCTTTCTTT. Translated, it gives CASSSLGMTGEAFF. The genes are TRBV7-2 and TRBJ1-1; 7 nucleotides match TRBD1. The trim removed 6 bases at V and 8 bases at J, leaving 12 bases unmatched. Germline V lookup: CDR1 SGHTA, CDR2 FQGNSA. This CDR3 contains 14 residues.

V is TRBV5-1 and J is TRBJ2-2, with 14 bases aligning to TRBD2. V lost 4 bases to trimming and J lost 4 bases; unmatched junction nucleotides: 9. Looked up from germline, CDR1 is SGHRS and CDR2 is YFSETQ. This CDR3 comprises 18 residues. The CDR3 protein is CASSQTGTSGGRTGELFF. In DNA form, the CDR3 reads TGCGCCAGCAGCCAAACCGGGACTAGCGGGGGCCGCACCGGGGAGCTGTTTTTT.

A word on this clone: Germline is not matched at one junction end, which may reflect a read error. V gene TRBV29-1 combines with J gene TRBJ1-2; D perhaps matches TRBD1 (5 bases). CDR1 and CDR2 (germline): SQVTM, ANQGSEA. This CDR3 is built from 9 residues. CDR3 in DNA: TGCAGCGTTGAAGAGGACACCGCCTTC. It translates to CSVEEDTAF.

The sample holds one count of this clone. This chain connects TRBV6-6 to TRBJ2-5, with 7 bases matching TRBD1. The CDR3 runs to 14 residues. Trimming took 0 bases from V and 9 from J; bases not matched to a gene: 7. Germline loops: CDR1 MNHNY, CDR2 SVGAGI (reference sequence). CDR3 loop: CASSYSDGGQAQYF. DNA for the CDR3: TGTGCCAGCAGTTACTCCGATGGTGGACAGGCCCAGTACTTC.

This clone appeared a few times. The genes are TRBV24-1 and TRBJ2-3; 13 bases are shared with TRBD2. Trimming removed 4 bases from V and 4 bases from J; junction bases left unmatched: 4. The CDR3 has 16 amino acids. The V gene's germline CDR1 is KGHDR and CDR2 SFDVKD. The CDR3 loop reads CATSDWTSGSPDTQYF. For the CDR3, the DNA is TGTGCCACCAGTGACTGGACTAGCGGGAGCCCAGATACGCAGTATTTT.

This clone was picked up one time. The rearrangement joins TRBV5-4 to TRBJ1-2, with 11 bases identical to TRBD1. V shed 2 bases, J shed 5 bases, and the junction held 2 bases outside the gene matches. Germline V gene data show CDR1 as SGHNT and CDR2 as YYREEE (reference sequence). CDR3 length: 14 amino acids. The CDR3 DNA follows: TGTGCCAGCAGCTTAGGACAGGGGGCTTATGGCTACACCTTC. Its protein product is CASSLGQGAYGYTF.

This clone has only a few counts. This rearrangement joins TRBV4-1 to TRBJ1-5; D unresolved. With 8 bases removed from V and 0 bases from J, the gap between germline ends came to 11 bases. CDR3 length: 14 residues. Germline CDR1 is MGHRA and CDR2 is YSYEKL. The CDR3 sequence: CASGEEYSNQPQHF. CDR3 bases: TGCGCCAGCGGGGAGGAGTATAGCAATCAGCCCCAGCATTTT.